These 22 T cell receptor beta chains share one sample of origin, sequenced in a study of response to subunit inactivated influenza vaccine. TCRdb reprocessed the RT-PCR reads via MiXCR and lists one record per CDR3 protein. The sample shows approximately 520,000 distinct CDR3 sequences, approximately 15% of them seen only once. This sample comprised CD4+ T cells sorted from PBMCs, obtained around 25 months after vaccination. Every receptor here comes from a man aged 50 to 69 who received an inactivated influenza vaccine.

The chain uses TRBV30 and TRBJ2-3, with 15 nucleotides matching TRBD2. Trimming at V came to 4 bases and at J to 9 bases, leaving 8 bases not matched to a gene. The CDR3 is 15 residues long. Looked up from germline, CDR1 is GTSNPN and CDR2 is SVGIG (reference sequence). CDR3 residues: CAWKRTSGGAETQYF. CDR3 DNA: TGTGCCTGGAAACGGACTAGCGGGGGGGCGGAGACGCAGTATTTT.

This clonotype has just a few counts. The gene calls are TRBV12-3 or TRBV12-4 and TRBJ2-7, with 7 bases aligning to TRBD1. The J segment lost 0 bases and the V segment lost 6 bases, leaving 2 bases of the junction unmatched. This CDR3 has 13 amino acids. In DNA, the CDR3 is TGTGCCAGCAGACGGGACAGCTCCTACGAGCAGTACTTC. Its translation is CASRRDSSYEQYF.

The table lists this clonotype with many counts. V and J are TRBV7-2 and TRBJ2-1; D is uncertain. CDR1 is SGHTA and CDR2 is FQGNSA in the germline V gene. The CDR3 spans 13 residues. V was shortened by 3 bases and J by 10 bases, with 13 bases between the two germline ends. The CDR3, as DNA: TGTGCCAGCAGCTTCCGTTTACAAGTCGAGCAGTTCTTC. Translating it yields CASSFRLQVEQFF.

Only a few counts were recorded for this clonotype. The V gene is TRBV11-2, the J gene TRBJ2-2; maybe TRBD1 (5 bases). The CDR3 is 18 residues long. In germline, CDR1 is SGHAT, CDR2 FQNNGV. The V end lost 2 bases, the J end lost 7 bases, and 23 bases lay between the germline ends. The CDR3 DNA reads TGTGCCAGCAGCTTATTTGGCCAGGGAATGACTTACAACGGGGAGCTGTTTTTT. It is translated as CASSLFGQGMTYNGELFF.

This clonotype was observed at least ten times. V is TRBV28 and J is TRBJ1-5; 9 positions match TRBD1. The CDR3 length is 15 residues. V lost 6 bases, J lost 3 bases, and 6 bases stayed unmatched. CDR1 and CDR2 (germline): MDHEN, SYDVKM. DNA of the CDR3: TGTGCCAGCAGAGGGGGACAGGGTTACAATCAGCCCCAGCATTTT. Translated: CASRGGQGYNQPQHF.

The V gene is TRBV7-2, the J gene TRBJ1-3; 8 bases match TRBD1. The CDR3 loop spans 16 amino acids. J lost 0 bases, V lost 5 bases, and 6 bases had no gene match. Germline V lookup: CDR1 SGHTA, CDR2 FQGNSA. CDR3 residues: CASSINRGFSGNTIYF. The CDR3 DNA reads as TGTGCCAGCAGCATAAACAGGGGGTTCTCTGGAAACACCATATATTTT. Combining the CDR3 with reference TRBV7-2 and TRBJ1-3 gives the whole variable domain GAGVSQSPSNKVTEKGKDVELRCDPISGHTALYWYRQSLGQGLEFLIYFQGNSAPDKSGLPSDRFSAERTGGSVSTLTIQRTQQEDSAVYLCASSINRGFSGNTIYFGEGSWLTVV.

The chain combines TRBV29-1 with TRBJ1-1; TRBD1 might be the D (5 bases). Trimming pared 4 bases from V and 5 bases from J, leaving 11 bases between. CDR1 is SQVTM, CDR2 ANQGSEA, per germline. This CDR3 comprises 12 residues. DNA of the CDR3: TGCAGCGTTGCTCCAGGGAGGACTGAAGCTTTCTTT. Amino acids: CSVAPGRTEAFF.

The J gene is TRBJ1-2, the V gene TRBV7-2, with 7 nucleotides matching TRBD1. This CDR3 is built from 15 residues. Trimming took 5 bases from V and 4 from J; bases not matched to a gene: 10. Germline V gene data show CDR1 as SGHTA and CDR2 as FQGNSA. The CDR3 loop is CASSLTSTGSYGYTF. DNA for the CDR3: TGTGCCAGCAGCCTCACCTCGACAGGGAGCTATGGCTACACCTTC.

This clonotype came up many times. The chain links TRBV6-6 to TRBJ2-1, with no clear D. The germline V gene has CDR1 MNHNY and CDR2 SVGAGI (reference sequence). Trimming took off 8 bases at V and 8 bases at J, with 7 bases between the two ends. The CDR3 loop spans 10 amino acids. The CDR3 DNA reads as TGTGCCAGCGTTGGAGATGAGCAGTTCTTC. It encodes CASVGDEQFF.

The CDR3 DNA reads as TGTGCCATCAGCGCCGGACAGGGAGGAGACGAGCAGTACTTC. Translated, it gives CAISAGQGGDEQYF. J is TRBJ2-7 and V is TRBV10-3; 8 bases are a match to TRBD1. The CDR3 is made up of 14 amino acids. After removal of 6 bases from V and 5 bases from J, the junction contained 9 bases not matched to a gene. CDR1 ENHRY and CDR2 SYGVKD come from the germline V gene.

Only a few counts were recorded for this clonotype. CDR3 amino acids: CASSHGGRQFF. The CDR3 DNA reads TGTGCCAGCAGTCACGGCGGGCGGCAGTTCTTC. The chain combines TRBV6-5 with TRBJ2-1, with a tentative D call TRBD2 (5 bases). CDR1 and CDR2 from the germline V gene are MNHEY and SVGAGI. Between the trimmed V and J ends, which lost 5 bases and 12 bases, there was a span of 11 bases. The CDR3 loop spans 11 amino acids.

This clonotype showed up just a few times. At one end, the junction sequence differs from germline, possibly due to a read error. The chain joins TRBV29-1 to TRBJ2-3, with 8 positions matching TRBD1. Germline loops: CDR1 SQVTM, CDR2 ANQGSEA. The CDR3 is 15 residues long. Here the CDR3 DNA reads TGCAGCGGAAAACCCCGGACAGGGAGCATAGATACGCAGTATTTT. Amino acid sequence: CSGKPRTGSIDTQYF.

The rearrangement joins TRBV12-3 or TRBV12-4 to TRBJ1-2, with D hard to call. V lost 2 bases and J 4 bases, leaving 11 bases between the germline ends. This CDR3 is 14 amino acids long. The CDR3: CASSLSAQSYGYTF. CDR3 coding DNA: TGTGCCAGCAGTTTATCGGCCCAGAGCTATGGCTACACCTTC.

The chain combines TRBV4-3 with TRBJ2-3; D not resolved. CDR3 length: 15 amino acids. V dropped 0 bases and J dropped 0 bases, with 7 bases sitting between them. In germline, CDR1 is LGHNA, CDR2 YSLEER. This chain's CDR3 is CASSQEPRSTDTQYF. DNA of the CDR3: TGCGCCAGCAGCCAAGAACCCCGCAGCACAGATACGCAGTATTTT.

This chain links TRBV28 with TRBJ2-7, with a weak D call TRBD2 (6 bases). Germline V gene sequence: CDR1 MDHEN, CDR2 SYDVKM. The CDR3 runs 16 residues. V lost 4 bases to trimming and J lost 2 bases, with 18 bases between them. Here the CDR3 reads CASSSTYGGIPYEQYF. The CDR3 DNA reads as TGTGCCAGCAGTTCAACTTATGGCGGGATACCCTACGAGCAGTACTTC.

This chain links TRBV5-4 with TRBJ2-1; 11 bases line up with TRBD2. V shed 4 bases and J 7 bases; nucleotides not matched to a gene: 10. This CDR3 contains 16 residues. CDR1 and CDR2 from the germline V gene are SGHNT and YYREEE (reference sequence). CDR3 sequence (DNA): TGTGCCAGCAGCCCCCGCGTAGCGGGGGGGTTTAATGAGCAGTTCTTC. Protein: CASSPRVAGGFNEQFF.

The gene calls are TRBV3-1 and TRBJ2-3; D is ambiguous. Trimming stripped 3 bases from V and 4 bases from J, with 11 bases between. Germline CDR1 is LGHDT and CDR2 is YNNKEL (reference sequence). There are 14 residues in the CDR3. The DNA for the CDR3 is TGTGCCAGCAGCCAGGTCGGCGTCTCAGATACGCAGTATTTT. Translating it yields CASSQVGVSDTQYF.

This clonotype has ten or more counts. The CDR3 sequence: CATSGPTGRSYNEQFF. The DNA of the CDR3 is TGTGCCACCAGTGGCCCGACAGGGAGGTCCTACAATGAGCAGTTCTTC. V is TRBV24-1 and J is TRBJ2-1; possible D gene TRBD1, 7 bases. With 5 bases removed from V and 1 base from J, the gap between germline ends came to 14 bases. CDR1 and CDR2 from the germline V gene are KGHDR and SFDVKD. This CDR3 has 16 amino acids.

This clonotype was recorded a few times. This sequence joins TRBV7-6 and TRBJ2-1; possible D gene TRBD2, 6 bases. V lost 2 bases, J lost 4 bases, and 18 bases lay in between. Germline V CDR1 and CDR2: SGHVS, FNYEAQ. This CDR3 is 17 amino acids long. The CDR3 sequence: CASSLQSRGLRYNEQFF. Written as DNA, the CDR3 is TGTGCCAGCAGCTTACAGAGTCGGGGACTCAGATACAATGAGCAGTTCTTC.

The chain recombines TRBV5-5 with TRBJ2-1; D tentatively fits TRBD1 or TRBD2 (5 bases each). The V gene's germline CDR1 is SGHKS and CDR2 YYEKEE (reference sequence). Trimming took 4 bases from V and 8 from J, leaving 13 bases between them. This CDR3 contains 13 residues. The CDR3 here is CASSRIGADEQFF. The CDR3 bases are TGTGCCAGCAGCAGAATCGGGGCCGATGAGCAGTTCTTC. The full variable domain, rest sourced from reference TRBV5-5 and TRBJ2-1, is DAGVTQSPTHLIKTRGQQVTLRCSPISGHKSVSWYQQVLGQGPQFIFQYYEKEERGRGNFPDRFSARQFPNYSSELNVNALLLGDSALYLCASSRIGADEQFFGPGTRLTVL.

The rearrangement links TRBV5-1 to TRBJ2-5, with unresolved D. The germline V gene encodes CDR1 SGHRS and CDR2 YFSETQ. The CDR3 has 15 amino acids. V lost 0 bases to trimming and J lost 5 bases, with 14 bases between them. The CDR3 coding sequence is TGCGCCAGCAGCTTGGGCACACTAACCCTCGAGACCCAGTACTTC. It encodes CASSLGTLTLETQYF.

The chain's CDR3 is CASSSRAIHGYTF. In nucleotides, the CDR3 is TGTGCCAGCAGTTCCCGGGCCATCCATGGCTACACCTTC. The chain is built from TRBV6-5 and TRBJ1-2; D is unresolved. Germline assignment: CDR1 MNHEY and CDR2 SVGAGI. V shed 4 bases and J shed 6 bases, with 12 bases lying between them. The CDR3 sequence is 13 residues long.